This record looks at one TCR beta chain sequence and its context. The data were obtained in a study of ipilimumab plus nivolumab after autologous stem cell transplantation. The CDR3 length is 15 residues. The germline V gene has CDR1 SGHRS and CDR2 YFSETQ. The ends lost 3 bases at V and 3 bases at J; junction bases unmatched: 5. Patients got 3 mg/kg IV nivolumab weeks 1, 4, 7, 10, then biweekly through week 26. TCRdb's table, derived via immunoSEQ multiplex PCR, lists solely in-frame clones and lacks some. The sample has more than 9,500 clones; more than 65% are singletons. The chain combines TRBV5-1 with TRBJ2-2; 7 nucleotides match TRBD2. This TCR was sampled from a male donor with diffuse large B-cell lymphoma. Sequenced material: PBMCs, taken in a trial of ipilimumab plus nivolumab as post-transplant consolidation. CDR3 region: CASSSPAGDTGELFF. The CDR3 DNA is TGCGCCAGCAGCTCCCCGGCGGGAGACACCGGGGAGCTGTTTTTT.